The 7 T cell receptor beta chains given below trace back to one sample, sequenced in a study of cytomegalovirus exposure and HLA in healthy donors. PCR primers comprised 60 Vbeta and 13 Jbeta primers. Libraries were prepared by immunoSEQ multiplex PCR; TCRdb keeps only in-frame clonotypes and omits some of them. The sample holds about 100,000 clones, approximately 79% seen once. The sequenced sample consisted of PBMCs. Every receptor here comes from a middle-aged woman in good health and CMV-seropositive.

V gene TRBV5-5 combines with J gene TRBJ1-6, with D perhaps matching TRBD1 (5 bases). Germline V lookup: CDR1 SGHKS, CDR2 YYEKEE (reference sequence). The CDR3 covers 15 residues. V dropped 5 bases and J dropped 7 bases, with 16 bases sitting between them. CDR3 DNA: TGTGCCAGCAGGGTGCTTCAGGGAGGAAATTCACCCCTCCACTTT. This translates into CASRVLQGGNSPLHF.

The chain couples TRBV5-4 to TRBJ2-6, with 8 bases lining up with TRBD1. CDR3 length: 18 residues. V lost 1 base, J lost 2 bases, and 8 bases stayed unmatched. CDR1 and CDR2 from the germline V gene are SGHNT and YYREEE (reference sequence). CDR3 DNA: TGTGCCAGCAGCTTGAATGTCGGACAGGGAACTGGGGCCAACGTCCTGACTTTC. Translated, it gives CASSLNVGQGTGANVLTF.

The chain carries TRBV10-2 and TRBJ1-1; D call uncertain. There are 14 residues in the CDR3. Deletions cut 6 bases from V and 0 bases from J, with 11 bases between. CDR1 and CDR2 (germline): WSHSY, SAAADI. In nucleotides, the CDR3 is TGCGCCAGCAGACCGGGAGCAATGAACACTGAAGCTTTCTTT. Its protein product is CASRPGAMNTEAFF.

This chain links TRBV6-5 with TRBJ2-5; D perhaps matches TRBD1 (5 bases). The CDR3 sequence is 14 residues long. Between the trimmed V and J ends, which lost 4 bases and 5 bases, there was a span of 14 bases. Germline V gives CDR1 MNHEY, CDR2 SVGAGI. The CDR3 nucleotides read TGTGCCAGCAGTTCATCCCAGGGCTGGGAGACCCAGTACTTC. Its protein product is CASSSSQGWETQYF.

V is TRBV20-1 and J is TRBJ1-1; D call uncertain. V was clipped by 3 bases and J by 4 bases, with 6 bases between them. The CDR3 consists of 11 residues. Germline lookup yields CDR1 DFQATT and CDR2 SNEGSKA (reference sequence). The CDR3 coding sequence is TGCAGTGCTAGCCCCATCACTGAAGCTTTCTTT. Its protein is CSASPITEAFF.

This clone was counted a single time. The chain couples TRBV19 to TRBJ1-1; TRBD1 aligns across 10 bases. The germline gives CDR1 LNHDA, CDR2 SQIVND (reference sequence). V shed 7 bases, J shed 1 base, and the junction held 6 bases outside the gene matches. CDR3 size: 15 residues. CDR3 region: CASTKTGGGNTEAFF. The DNA of the CDR3 is TGTGCCAGTACCAAGACAGGGGGCGGGAACACTGAAGCTTTCTTT.

This clone has a single count. A junction boundary mismatches the germline segment, possibly from a read error. The CDR3 protein is CASSPLGTGGDMQYF. CDR3 DNA: TGTGCCAGCTCACCATTAGGGACAGGGGGCGATATGCAGTATTTT. The rearrangement links TRBV18 to TRBJ2-3, with 12 nucleotides matching TRBD1. The CDR3 totals 15 residues. The germline V gene encodes CDR1 KGHSH and CDR2 LQKENI. The full variable domain, rest sourced from reference TRBV18 and TRBJ2-3, is NAGVMQNPRHLVRRRGQEARLRCSPMKGHSHVYWYRQLPEEGLKFMVYLQKENIIDESGMPKERFSAEFPKEGPSILRIQQVVRGDSAAYFCASSPLGTGGDMQYFGPGTRLTVL.